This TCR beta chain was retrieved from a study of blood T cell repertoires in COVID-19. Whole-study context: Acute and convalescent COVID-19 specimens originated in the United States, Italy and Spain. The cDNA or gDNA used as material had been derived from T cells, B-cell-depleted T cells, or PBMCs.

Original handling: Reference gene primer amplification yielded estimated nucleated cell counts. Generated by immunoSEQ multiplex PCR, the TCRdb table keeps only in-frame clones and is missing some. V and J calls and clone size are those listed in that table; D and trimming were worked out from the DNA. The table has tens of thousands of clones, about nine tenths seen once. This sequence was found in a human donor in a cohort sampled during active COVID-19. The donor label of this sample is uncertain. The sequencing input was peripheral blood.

The CDR3 loop reads CASSGQGISYNSPLHF. CDR3 sequence (DNA): TGTGCCAGCAGTGGACAGGGAATCTCCTATAATTCACCCCTCCACTTT. The V call is TRBV2, the J call TRBJ1-6; 7 nucleotides agree with TRBD1. CDR3 length: 16 amino acids. Germline assignment: CDR1 SNHLY and CDR2 FYNNEI. The J segment lost 0 bases and the V segment lost 4 bases, leaving 3 bases of the junction unmatched.